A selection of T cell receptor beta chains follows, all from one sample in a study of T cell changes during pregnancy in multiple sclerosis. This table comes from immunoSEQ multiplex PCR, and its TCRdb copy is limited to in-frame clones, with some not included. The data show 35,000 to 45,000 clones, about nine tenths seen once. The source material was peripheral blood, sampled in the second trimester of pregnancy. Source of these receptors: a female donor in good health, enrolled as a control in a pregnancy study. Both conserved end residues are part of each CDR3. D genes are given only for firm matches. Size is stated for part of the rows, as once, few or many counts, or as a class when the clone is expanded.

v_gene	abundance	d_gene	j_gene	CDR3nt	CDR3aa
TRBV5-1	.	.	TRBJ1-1	TGCGCCAGCAGCCCGGAGGGAGGTGCCGCTGAAGCTTTCTTT	CASSPEGGAAEAFF
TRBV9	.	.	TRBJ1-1	TGTGCCAGCAGCGTAGTATCAGGACACCTTGAAGCTTTCTTT	CASSVVSGHLEAFF
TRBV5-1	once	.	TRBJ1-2	TGCGCCAGCACCTGGACAGCGACTAACTATGGCTACACCTTC	CASTWTATNYGYTF
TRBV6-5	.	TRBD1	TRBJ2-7	TGTGCCAGCACCTCTTGGACAGGGATGGCTCGGGAGCAGTACTTC	CASTSWTGMAREQYF
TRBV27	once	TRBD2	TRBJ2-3	TGTGCCAGCAGTTTACTTGCGGGAGGGCCCCCAGATACGCAGTATTTT	CASSLLAGGPPDTQYF
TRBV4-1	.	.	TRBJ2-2	TGCGCCAGCAGCCAAGTGAGGGCCGCTAACACCGGGGAGCTGTTTTTT	CASSQVRAANTGELFF
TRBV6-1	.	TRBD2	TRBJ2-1	TGTGCCAGCTCGGCCACTAGCGGGAGACGGCAGTTCTTC	CASSATSGRRQFF
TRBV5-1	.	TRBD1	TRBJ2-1	TGCGCCAGCAGCTTGGGAGGGACAGGGGGTACCAATGAGCAGTTCTTC	CASSLGGTGGTNEQFF
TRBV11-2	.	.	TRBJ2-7	TGTGCCAGCAGCTTAGGGGCAGGGCGTATCTACGAGCAGTACTTC	CASSLGAGRIYEQYF
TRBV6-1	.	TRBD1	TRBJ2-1	TGTGCCAGCAGTGAAGTAAACAGGGGCCCCTACAATGAGCAGTTCTTC	CASSEVNRGPYNEQFF
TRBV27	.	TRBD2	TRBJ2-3	TGTGCCAGCAGTCCCTCCGCGGGGGGCATCACAGATACGCAGTATTTT	CASSPSAGGITDTQYF
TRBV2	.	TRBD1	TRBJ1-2	TGTGCCAGCAGGCCCAGGACAGGGGAAGTGTGGGGCTACACCTTC	CASRPRTGEVWGYTF
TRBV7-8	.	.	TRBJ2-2	TGTGCCAGCAGCTTAGCGGGAGGTACGAACACCGGGGAGCTGTTTTTT	CASSLAGGTNTGELFF
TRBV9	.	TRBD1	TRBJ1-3	TGTGCCAGCAGCGTCGGGGGACAGCCCGGAAACACCATATATTTT	CASSVGGQPGNTIYF
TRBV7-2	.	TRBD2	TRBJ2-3	TGTGCCAGCAGCCTACTAGCGGGAGGGCCGGTAGATACGCAGTATTTT	CASSLLAGGPVDTQYF
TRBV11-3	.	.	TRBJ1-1	TGTGCCAGCAGCTTAGGGGGGGGGAACACTGAAGCTTTCTTT	CASSLGGGNTEAFF
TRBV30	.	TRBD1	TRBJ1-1	TGTGCCTGGACCCAGGGGACAGGAAGGACTGAAGCTTTCTTT	CAWTQGTGRTEAFF
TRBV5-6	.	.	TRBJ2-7	TGTGCCAGCAGCCGGGAAGGGAACGAGCAGTACTTC	CASSREGNEQYF
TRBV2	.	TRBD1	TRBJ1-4	TGTGCCAGCAGGACTGACAGGGGAGGTGAAAAACTGTTTTTT	CASRTDRGGEKLFF
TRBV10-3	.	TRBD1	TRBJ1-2	TGTGCCATCAGTGGGGGGACAGGGGGAAACTATGGCTACACCTTC	CAISGGTGGNYGYTF
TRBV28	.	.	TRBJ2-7	TGTGCCAGCAGTTCGCGCTACGAGCAGTACTTC	CASSSRYEQYF
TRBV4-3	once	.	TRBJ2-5	TGCGCCAGCAGCCAAGATAGTTTATTCGGGGAGACCCAGTACTTC	CASSQDSLFGETQYF
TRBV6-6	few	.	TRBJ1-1	TGTGCCAGCAGTCAAATCGCGGGGAACACTGAAGCTTTCTTT	CASSQIAGNTEAFF
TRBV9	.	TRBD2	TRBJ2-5	TGTGCCAGCAGCGTGGGAGGGCTGCAAGAGACCCAGTACTTC	CASSVGGLQETQYF
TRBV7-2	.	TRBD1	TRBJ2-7	TGTGCCAGCAGCTTCGGGACAGGGCGGTACGAGCAGTACTTC	CASSFGTGRYEQYF
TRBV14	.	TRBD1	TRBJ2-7	TGTGCCAGCAGCCAAGAGACAGGGACAGGGGGCTACGAGCAGTACTTC	CASSQETGTGGYEQYF
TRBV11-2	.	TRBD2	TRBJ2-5	TGTGCCAGCAGCGTAGGCGGGGGGCGGGAGACCCAGTACTTC	CASSVGGGRETQYF
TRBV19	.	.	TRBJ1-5	TGTGCCAGTAGTATTTCGAAAGCTAGCAATCAGCCCCAGCATTTT	CASSISKASNQPQHF
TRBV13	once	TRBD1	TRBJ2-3	TGTGCCAGCAGCCCCCGACAGGGGTGGGGGTTAGCAGATACGCAGTATTTT	CASSPRQGWGLADTQYF
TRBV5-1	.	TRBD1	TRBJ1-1	TGCGCCAGCAGCTTCGGGACAGGGAAGGGCACTGAAGCTTTCTTT	CASSFGTGKGTEAFF
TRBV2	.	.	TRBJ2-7	TGTGCCAGCACCCCAAAGTGGGCGCAGGGCGGCGAGCAGTACTTC	CASTPKWAQGGEQYF
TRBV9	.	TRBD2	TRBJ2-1	TGTGCCAGCAGCTTCACTAGCGGGAGGGCCAATGAGCAGTTCTTC	CASSFTSGRANEQFF
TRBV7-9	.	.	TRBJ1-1	TGTGCCAGCAGCTTACCAGTGATGAACACTGAAGCTTTCTTT	CASSLPVMNTEAFF
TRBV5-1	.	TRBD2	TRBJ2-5	TGCGCCAGCAGCTTGGGCGGGAGGGCCGGGGAGACCCAGTACTTC	CASSLGGRAGETQYF
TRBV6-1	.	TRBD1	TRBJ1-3	TGTGCCAGCAGTGTGGACAGGCTGTCCTCTGGAAACACCATATATTTT	CASSVDRLSSGNTIYF
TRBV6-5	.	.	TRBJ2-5	TGTGCCAGCAGTTACGGGCTGAACGAAGAGACCCAGTACTTC	CASSYGLNEETQYF
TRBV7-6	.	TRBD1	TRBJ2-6	TGTGCCAGCAGCTCCGGGACAGTGATCTCTGGGGCCAACGTCCTGACTTTC	CASSSGTVISGANVLTF
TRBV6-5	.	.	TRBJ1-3	TGTGCCAGCAGGAGAGACAGCACCTCTGGAAACACCATATATTTT	CASRRDSTSGNTIYF
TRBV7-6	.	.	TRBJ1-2	TGTGCCAGCAGCTATAAGGACAGCTATAACTATGGCTACACCTTC	CASSYKDSYNYGYTF
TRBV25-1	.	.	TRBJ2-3	TGTGCCAGCAGGGAGGGGGCACCGGGTACAGATACGCAGTATTTT	CASREGAPGTDTQYF
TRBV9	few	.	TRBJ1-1	TGTGCCAGCAGCGTAGGAGGTCGAGTAGACTACACTGAAGCTTTCTTT	CASSVGGRVDYTEAFF
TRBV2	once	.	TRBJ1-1	TGTGCCAGCAGTGACACCAAAAGCGGTGAAGCTTTCTTT	CASSDTKSGEAFF
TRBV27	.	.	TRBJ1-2	TGTGCCAGCAGTGGATTAGGGGCAGATTATGGCTACACCTTC	CASSGLGADYGYTF
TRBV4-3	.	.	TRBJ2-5	TGCGCCAGCAGCCAAGATGGAGGGAAGGAGACCCAGTACTTC	CASSQDGGKETQYF
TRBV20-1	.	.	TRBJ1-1	TGCAGTGCCGGGAACACTGAAGCTTTCTTT	CSAGNTEAFF
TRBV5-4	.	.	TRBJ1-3	TGTGCCAGCAGCTTGCGGGTCCCCGGAGGAAACACCATATATTTT	CASSLRVPGGNTIYF
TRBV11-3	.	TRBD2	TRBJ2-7	TGTGCCAGCAGCGACCTAGCGGGGTACTCCTACGAGCAGTACTTC	CASSDLAGYSYEQYF
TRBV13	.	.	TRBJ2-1	TGTGCCAGCAGCCCCTGGAAGGGGCTGGGTGAGCAGTTCTTC	CASSPWKGLGEQFF
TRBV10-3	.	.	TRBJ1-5	TGTGCCATCAGTGAGTCTAGAGATCAGCCCCAGCATTTT	CAISESRDQPQHF
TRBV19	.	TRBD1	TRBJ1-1	TGTGCCAGTAGTATGTTTTCGGGACAGGGGGCTCGGAACACTGAAGCTTTCTTT	CASSMFSGQGARNTEAFF
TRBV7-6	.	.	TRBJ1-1	TGTGCCAGCAGCTTAGATGGGGGGAGGACTGAAGCTTTCTTT	CASSLDGGRTEAFF
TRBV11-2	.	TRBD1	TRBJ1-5	TGTGCCAGCAGCTTAGGGGGGACAGGGAATCAGCCCCAGCATTTT	CASSLGGTGNQPQHF